The clone carrying this TCR beta chain was counted a single time. V shed 4 bases and J 0 bases; nucleotides not matched to a gene: 2. Germline assignment: CDR1 SGHTA and CDR2 FQGNSA. CDR3 length: 15 residues. The data were obtained in a study of blood T cell repertoires in COVID-19. In the study overall: Researchers got acute and convalescent COVID-19 samples from the United States, Italy and Spain. PBMCs, B-cell-depleted T cells, or T cells were the source of the cDNA or gDNA that made up the material.

In the original analysis: Amplification of reference gene primers provided the estimated nucleated cell counts. Method: immunoSEQ multiplex PCR; TCRdb's copy keeps in-frame clones and lacks some. The V and J calls and clone size come from that table; D and trimming were worked out from the DNA. Counted here are approximately 190,000 clones, roughly four fifths occurring once; the ten biggest clones make up approximately 6.2%. The chain is built from TRBV7-2 and TRBJ1-5; 8 bases map to TRBD1. The TCR was taken from a woman aged 40 to 49 with acute or convalescent COVID-19. Sequencing was carried out using peripheral blood. The CDR3 loop reads CASSWDRLSNQPQHF. CDR3 DNA sequence: TGTGCCAGCAGCTGGGACAGGCTTAGCAATCAGCCCCAGCATTTT.